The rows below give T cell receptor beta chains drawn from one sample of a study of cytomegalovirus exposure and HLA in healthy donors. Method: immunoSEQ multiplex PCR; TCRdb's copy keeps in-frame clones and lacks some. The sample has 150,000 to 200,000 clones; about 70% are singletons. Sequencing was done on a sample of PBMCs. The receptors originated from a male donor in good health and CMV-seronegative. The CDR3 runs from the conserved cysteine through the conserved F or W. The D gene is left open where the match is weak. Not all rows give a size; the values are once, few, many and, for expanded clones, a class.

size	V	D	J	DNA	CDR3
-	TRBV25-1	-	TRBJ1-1	TGTGCCAGCAGTGAATATAAGGGGTGCACTGAAGCTTTCTTT	CASSEYKGCTEAFF
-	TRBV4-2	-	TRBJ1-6	TGTGCCAGCAGCCAAAATGACGGAGTCCTGAATAATTCACCCCTCCACTTT	CASSQNDGVLNNSPLHF
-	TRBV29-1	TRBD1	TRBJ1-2	TGCAGCGTTGGGGTCCCGGGACAGGCTGTCGATGGCTACACCTTC	CSVGVPGQAVDGYTF
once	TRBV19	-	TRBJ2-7	TGTGCCAGTAGTATCGGTCCGAACTACGAGCAGTACTTC	CASSIGPNYEQYF
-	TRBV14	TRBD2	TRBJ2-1	TGTGCCAGCAGCATCTCAGCCGGGACTAGCTTGTTCTTC	CASSISAGTSLFF
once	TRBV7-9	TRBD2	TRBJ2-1	TGTTCCAGCAGCTCTGGGACTAGAAGCGAGATACGCTCCTACAATGAGCAGTTCTTC	CSSSSGTRSEIRSYNEQFF
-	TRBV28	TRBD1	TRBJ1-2	TGTGCCAGCAGCCTACCACAGGGGGTGGGTTATGGCTACACCTTC	CASSLPQGVGYGYTF
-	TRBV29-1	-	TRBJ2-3	TGCAGCGCCACAACAGGCACAGATACGCAGTATTTT	CSATTGTDTQYF
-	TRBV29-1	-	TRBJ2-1	TGCAGCGGCATCCTGACAGTAGAGCAGTTCTTC	CSGILTVEQFF
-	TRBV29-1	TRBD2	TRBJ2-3	TGCAGCGTTGAAGATCGGGCTAGCGGGGAACCCACAGATACGCAGTATTTT	CSVEDRASGEPTDTQYF
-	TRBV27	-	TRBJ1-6	TGTGCCAGCAGTTTATTGGGCAGGGGTTCACCCCTCCACTTT	CASSLLGRGSPLHF
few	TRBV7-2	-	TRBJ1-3	TGTGCCAGCAAGGGAGGGAACGGAAACACCATATATTTT	CASKGGNGNTIYF
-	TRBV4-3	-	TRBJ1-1	TGCGCCAGCAGCCCAGCGGGCCACACTGAAGCTTTCTTT	CASSPAGHTEAFF
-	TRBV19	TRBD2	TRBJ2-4	TGTGCCAGTAGGACTAGCGGGGGCAAAAACATTCAGTACTTC	CASRTSGGKNIQYF
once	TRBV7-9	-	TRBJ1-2	TGTGCCAGCAGCTTATACGGGGATGGCTACACCTTC	CASSLYGDGYTF
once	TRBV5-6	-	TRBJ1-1	TGTGCCAGCAGGGCACGCCCGCTTGGGCACACTGAAGCTTTCTTT	CASRARPLGHTEAFF
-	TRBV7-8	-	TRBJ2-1	TGTGCCAGCAGCTTGCGGGACGGCTCCTACAATGAGCAGTTCTTC	CASSLRDGSYNEQFF
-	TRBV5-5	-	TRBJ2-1	TGTGCCAGCAGCCCGGTGGGCGGGTCCTACAATGAGCAGTTCTTC	CASSPVGGSYNEQFF
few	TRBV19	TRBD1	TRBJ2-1	TGTGCCAGTAGTATCTTAGGGGGCGGGTACAATGAGCAGTTCTTC	CASSILGGGYNEQFF
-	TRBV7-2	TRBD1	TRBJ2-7	TGTGCCAGCAGCCCGGGACAGGGCCCCTACGAGCAGTACTTC	CASSPGQGPYEQYF
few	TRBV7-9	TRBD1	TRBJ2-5	TGTGCCAGCAGCCCTTCGACAGGGGGAAGAGAGACCCAGTACTTC	CASSPSTGGRETQYF
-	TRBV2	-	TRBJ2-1	TGTGCCAGCAGTGTCATCAGAAATGAGCAGTTCTTC	CASSVIRNEQFF
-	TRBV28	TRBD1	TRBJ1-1	TGTGCCAGCAGTTTGGGGACAGGGCCGAACACTGAAGCTTTCTTT	CASSLGTGPNTEAFF
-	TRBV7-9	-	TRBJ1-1	TGTGCCAGCAGCTTGGTTACCCGAAGCCCGAACACTGAAGCTTTCTTT	CASSLVTRSPNTEAFF
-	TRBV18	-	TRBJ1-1	TGTGCCAGCTCACCTTTGGCCAGGGTGAATGAGAACACTGAAGCTTTCTTT	CASSPLARVNENTEAFF
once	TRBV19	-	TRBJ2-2	TGTGCCAGTAGCTCGGGGCTTGGGGAGGACACCGGGGAGCTGTTTTTT	CASSSGLGEDTGELFF
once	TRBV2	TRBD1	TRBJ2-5	TGTGCCAGCAGTACTAACTCAGGGGGAGAGACCCAGTACTTC	CASSTNSGGETQYF
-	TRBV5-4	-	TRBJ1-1	TGTGCCAGCAGCACACGGACAAAGGACACTGAAGCTTTCTTT	CASSTRTKDTEAFF
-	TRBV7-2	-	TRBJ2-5	TGTGCCAGCAGCCCGAACCAGGGTAAGGTGGAGACCCAGTACTTC	CASSPNQGKVETQYF
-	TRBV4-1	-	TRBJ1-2	TGCGCCAGCAGCCAAGTCCAGGGAGGGTTCTATGGCTACACCTTC	CASSQVQGGFYGYTF
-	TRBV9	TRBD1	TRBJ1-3	TGTGCCAGCAGCCTCGGACAGGGGACCGGAAACACCATATATTTT	CASSLGQGTGNTIYF
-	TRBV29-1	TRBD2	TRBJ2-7	TGCAGCGCTAGGACTAGCGGAACCTACGAGCAGTACTTC	CSARTSGTYEQYF
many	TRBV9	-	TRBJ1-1	TGTGCCAGCAGCGTAGGGGGAGACACTGAAGCTTTCTTT	CASSVGGDTEAFF
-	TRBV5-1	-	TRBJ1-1	TGCGCCAGCAGCTGGGGTGGGGGCCAGAACACTGAAGCTTTCTTT	CASSWGGGQNTEAFF
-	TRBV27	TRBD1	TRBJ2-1	TGTGCCGGCAGGCTCGGGACAGGGGGAGGCGATGAGCAGTTCTTC	CAGRLGTGGGDEQFF
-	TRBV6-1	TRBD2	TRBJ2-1	TGTGCCAGCAGTGGGACTAGCGGGAGTTACAATGAGCAGTTCTTC	CASSGTSGSYNEQFF
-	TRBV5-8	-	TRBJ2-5	TGTGCCAGCAGCCACAGGTCCCAAGAGACCCAGTACTTC	CASSHRSQETQYF
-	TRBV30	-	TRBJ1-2	TGTGCCTGGCATCAGGGCTACTATGGCTACACCTTC	CAWHQGYYGYTF
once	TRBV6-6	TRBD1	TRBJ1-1	TGTGCCAGCAGTTCGTCCGACAGGGCAGGAACTGAAGCTTTCTTT	CASSSSDRAGTEAFF
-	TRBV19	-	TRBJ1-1	TGTGCCAGTAGTCCAACAGGGTTCCGTAACACTGAAGCTTTCTTT	CASSPTGFRNTEAFF
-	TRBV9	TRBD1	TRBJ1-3	TGTGCCAGCAGCGTAGCCGGGGCGGGGACAGCCTCTGGAAACACCATATATTTT	CASSVAGAGTASGNTIYF
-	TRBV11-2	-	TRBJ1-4	TGTGCCAGCAGCTTAAGTTGGCGGGAAGATGAAAAACTGTTTTTT	CASSLSWREDEKLFF
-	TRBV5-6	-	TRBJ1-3	TGTGCCAGCAGCTTGCCGGGGGGAAACACCATATATTTT	CASSLPGGNTIYF
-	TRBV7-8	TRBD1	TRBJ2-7	TGTGCCAGCAGCCTCGGACAGGGGGGACTCTACGAGCAGTACTTC	CASSLGQGGLYEQYF
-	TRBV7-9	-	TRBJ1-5	TGTGCCAGCAGCTTAGGTCAAAACAATCAGCCCCAGCATTTT	CASSLGQNNQPQHF
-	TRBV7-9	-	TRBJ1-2	TGTTCCAGCAGCTCGATCAACCGGGGCTACACCTTC	CSSSSINRGYTF
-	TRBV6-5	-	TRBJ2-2	TGTGCCAGCAGTTACGGTCAGGGGTGGATAACCGGGGAGCTGTTTTTT	CASSYGQGWITGELFF
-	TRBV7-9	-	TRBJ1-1	TGTGCCAGCAGTTGGGAGGCGGGGAGCACTGAAGCTTTCTTT	CASSWEAGSTEAFF
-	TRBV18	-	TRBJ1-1	TGTGCCAGCTCACCTTCAGGGGACACTGAAGCTTTCTTT	CASSPSGDTEAFF
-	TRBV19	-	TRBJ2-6	TGTGCCAGTAGTATAGTAGGTTGGTTCAGCGGTGGGGCCAACGTCCTGACTTTC	CASSIVGWFSGGANVLTF
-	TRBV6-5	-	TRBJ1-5	TGTGCCAGCGGAGTTTATAGCAATCAGCCCCAGCATTTT	CASGVYSNQPQHF
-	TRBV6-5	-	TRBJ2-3	TGTGCCAGCAGTTACTCGAGCCTGACAGATACGCAGTATTTT	CASSYSSLTDTQYF